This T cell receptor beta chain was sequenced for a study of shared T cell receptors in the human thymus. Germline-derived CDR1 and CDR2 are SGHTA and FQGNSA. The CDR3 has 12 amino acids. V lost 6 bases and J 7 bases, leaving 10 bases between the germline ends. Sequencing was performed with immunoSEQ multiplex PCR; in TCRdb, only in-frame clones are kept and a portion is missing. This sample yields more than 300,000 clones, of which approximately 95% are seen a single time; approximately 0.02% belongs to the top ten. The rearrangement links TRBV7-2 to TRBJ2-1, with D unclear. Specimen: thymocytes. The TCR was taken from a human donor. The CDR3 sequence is CASSQLENEQFF. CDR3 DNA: TGTGCCAGCAGTCAGCTTGAAAATGAGCAGTTCTTC.